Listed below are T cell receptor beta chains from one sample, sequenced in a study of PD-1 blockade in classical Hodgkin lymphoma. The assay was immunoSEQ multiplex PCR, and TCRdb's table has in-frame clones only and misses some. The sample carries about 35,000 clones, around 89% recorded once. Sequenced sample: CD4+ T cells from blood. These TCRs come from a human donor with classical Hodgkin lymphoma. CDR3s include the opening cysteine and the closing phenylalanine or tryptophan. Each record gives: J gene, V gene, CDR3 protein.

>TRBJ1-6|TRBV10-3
CAIKPTGLDHSPLHF
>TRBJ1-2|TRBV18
CASSPFSPDRAYGYTF
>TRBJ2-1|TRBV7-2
CASSPNRDNEQFF
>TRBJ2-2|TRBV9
CASSPPGGRTGELFF
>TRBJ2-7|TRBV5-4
CASSQGTAPYEQYF
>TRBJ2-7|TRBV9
CASSVGGGSYYEQYF
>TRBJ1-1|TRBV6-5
CASSRYRDTEAFF
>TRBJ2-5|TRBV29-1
CSADRGKETQYF
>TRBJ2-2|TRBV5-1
CASSPRTSGSGELFF
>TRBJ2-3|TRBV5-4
CATSAEDSTQYF
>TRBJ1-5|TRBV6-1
CASSENGRVSQPQHF